These 15 T cell receptor beta chains originate from one sample sequenced in a study of blood T cell repertoires in COVID-19 (TCRdb year 2020). Library preparation used the immunoSEQ multiplex PCR assay. TCRdb retrieved this table from immuneACCESS and kept in-frame rearrangements only. Not all clones are present; in checked studies, unresolved V genes account for under half, and no reason is known for the remainder. The sample records approximately 180,000 clones, approximately 83% of which are singletons. Roughly 3% of the sample is in the top ten clones. The material sequenced was peripheral blood. All receptors derive from a man in his fifties or sixties with acute or convalescent COVID-19.

This clone has just one count. This chain connects TRBV28 to TRBJ2-7, with 7 bases aligning to TRBD1. The CDR3 has 12 amino acids. Looked up from germline, CDR1 is MDHEN and CDR2 is SYDVKM. Unmatched junction bases numbered 8, after V lost 10 bases and J lost 5 bases. CDR3 coding DNA: TGTGCCACAGTGGACAGGTCCGACGAGCAGTACTTC. Protein product: CATVDRSDEQYF. The full variable domain, with the rest looked up from reference TRBV28 and TRBJ2-7, is DVKVTQSSRYLVKRTGEKVFLECVQDMDHENMFWYRQDPGLGLRLIYFSYDVKMKEKGDIPEGYSVSREKKERFSLILESASTNQTSMYLCATVDRSDEQYFGPGTRLTVT.

The rearrangement links TRBV10-3 to TRBJ2-7; 10 bases agree with TRBD2. This CDR3 has 17 residues. The V gene's germline CDR1 is ENHRY and CDR2 SYGVKD. After removal of 3 bases from V and 2 bases from J, the junction contained 10 bases not matched to a gene. CDR3 coding DNA: TGTGCCATCAGTGAAAGGGTAGCGGGAGGTCTCACCTACGAGCAGTACTTC. Protein sequence: CAISERVAGGLTYEQYF.

The V gene is TRBV27, the J gene TRBJ2-7; 7 bases are a match to TRBD1. Per germline, CDR1 MNHEY and CDR2 SMNVEV (reference sequence). This CDR3 has 13 amino acids. DNA of the CDR3: TGTGCTACACAGGGGACAAAGGCCTACGAGCAGTACTTC. Its protein is CATQGTKAYEQYF.

This chain uses TRBV14 with TRBJ2-3; 8 nucleotides line up with TRBD2. Per germline, CDR1 SGHDN and CDR2 FVKESK. The CDR3 is 16 amino acids. The V segment lost 4 bases and the J segment 0 bases; nucleotides outside the gene matches: 6. The CDR3 DNA is TGTGCCAGCAGCCGAATTAGCGGGGCTAGCACAGATACGCAGTATTTT. This sequence encodes CASSRISGASTDTQYF.

This clone was counted a single time. This chain's CDR3 is CASSTQGTDTQYF. The CDR3, as DNA: TGTGCCAGCAGTACACAGGGGACAGATACGCAGTATTTT. The chain is built from TRBV7-8 and TRBJ2-3, with 7 bases aligning to TRBD1. Germline V CDR1 and CDR2: SGHVS, FQNEAQ. V shed 6 bases and J 3 bases; nucleotides not matched to a gene: 3. The CDR3 runs 13 residues.

The sample holds a few counts of this clone. The rearrangement joins TRBV7-8 to TRBJ1-2, with TRBD1 identical over 7 bases. This CDR3 spans 14 amino acids. Germline assignment: CDR1 SGHVS and CDR2 FQNEAQ. V shed 5 bases and J 2 bases; nucleotides not matched to a gene: 5. CDR3 DNA: TGTGCCAGCAGCCCACGGGACAGCAACTATGGCTACACCTTC. Residues: CASSPRDSNYGYTF.

This rearrangement joins TRBV19 to TRBJ2-2; D not certain. The CDR3 is made up of 16 amino acids. Germline assignment: CDR1 LNHDA and CDR2 SQIVND (reference sequence). V shed 3 bases and J shed 0 bases, with 11 bases lying between them. The CDR3 coding sequence is TGTGCCAGTAGTATGACCCACAGCCCGAACACCGGGGAGCTGTTTTTT. It specifies CASSMTHSPNTGELFF.

This chain joins TRBV7-9 and TRBJ1-1; a weak D match, TRBD1 (5 bases). V shed 5 bases and J shed 4 bases, with 14 bases lying between them. The length of the CDR3 is 14 residues. Germline V CDR1 and CDR2: SEHNR, FQNEAQ (reference sequence). The CDR3 DNA is TGTGCCAGCAGCCAGGGCCCATCGGGCACTGAAGCTTTCTTT. Amino acid sequence: CASSQGPSGTEAFF.

The J gene is TRBJ2-2, the V gene TRBV15; no clear D. The CDR3 contains 13 residues. The ends were cut back, 4 bases at V and 6 bases at J, with 9 bases in the middle. Germline-derived CDR1 and CDR2 are LNHNV and YYDKDF (reference sequence). For the CDR3, the DNA is TGTGCCACCAGCACGGTAGAGGCCGGGGAGCTGTTTTTT. Translated: CATSTVEAGELFF.

The gene calls are TRBV6-8 and TRBJ2-3, with TRBD2 matching over 13 bases. The CDR3 covers 18 residues. J was trimmed by 7 bases and V by 2 bases; bases with no gene match: 12. Germline lookup yields CDR1 MNHGY and CDR2 SAAAGT. The CDR3 DNA follows: TGTGCCAGCAGTTACGCGGAACCCGGGACTAGCGGGACGAATACGCAGTATTTT. Amino acid sequence: CASSYAEPGTSGTNTQYF.

The genes are TRBV7-9 and TRBJ1-2; maybe TRBD1 (5 bases). The germline V and J ends were trimmed by 6 bases and 2 bases, with 10 bases remaining between them. The germline V gene encodes CDR1 SEHNR and CDR2 FQNEAQ (reference sequence). This CDR3 comprises 13 residues. CDR3 nucleotide sequence: TGTGCCAGCAGGGGGGAGGGGAACTATGGCTACACCTTC. Its protein is CASRGEGNYGYTF.

This rearrangement joins TRBV18 to TRBJ1-1, with D unclear. Germline values: CDR1 KGHSH, CDR2 LQKENI. CDR3 length: 12 amino acids. Deletions cut 6 bases from V and 6 bases from J, with 11 bases between. The CDR3 spells CASSSEVPEAFF. The CDR3 DNA is TGTGCCAGCTCTTCAGAGGTCCCTGAAGCTTTCTTT.

The chain carries TRBV7-9 and TRBJ2-3; D unresolved. The CDR3 runs to 12 residues. The V end lost 2 bases, the J end lost 4 bases, and 4 bases lay between the germline ends. Germline CDR1 reads SEHNR; CDR2 reads FQNEAQ (reference sequence). CDR3 protein: CASSLTADTQYF. DNA of the CDR3: TGTGCCAGCAGCTTAACGGCAGATACGCAGTATTTT.

The gene calls are TRBV3-1 (or the pseudogene TRBV3-2) and TRBJ1-5; D not certain. V shed 5 bases and J shed 4 bases, with 6 bases lying between them. Germline V gene data show CDR1 as LGHDT and CDR2 as YNNKEL (reference sequence). The CDR3 extends over 12 amino acids. DNA of the CDR3: TGTGCCAGCAGCGATCGGAATCAGCCCCAGCATTTT. It translates to CASSDRNQPQHF.

The chain joins TRBV19 to TRBJ2-1, with 7 bases matching TRBD2. This CDR3 has 15 residues. Germline CDR1 is LNHDA and CDR2 is SQIVND (reference sequence). With 5 bases clipped from V and 5 bases from J, the junction kept 9 bases outside the gene matches. CDR3 region: CASSFEGGPHNEQFF. The CDR3 DNA reads as TGTGCCAGTAGTTTCGAGGGAGGGCCCCACAATGAGCAGTTCTTC.